These 27 T cell receptor beta chains were sequenced from one sample in a study of T cell therapy after organ transplantation. Sequencing used immunoSEQ multiplex PCR; TCRdb keeps in-frame clones, though not all of them. The data contain around 50,000 clones, about 94% of them singletons. Antigens of these TCRs are unknown. The sequencing used CD8+ T cells from blood, collected before autologous CMV-specific T cell therapy. These receptors were taken from a human patient who had received a solid organ transplant and had CMV disease.

V and J are TRBV7-9 and TRBJ1-2; D not certain. This CDR3 contains 17 residues. Germline CDR1 and CDR2: SEHNR and FQNEAQ (reference sequence). V lost 0 bases to trimming and J lost 2 bases, with 16 bases between them. CDR3 sequence reads: CASSLALAGGVNYGYTF. Here the CDR3 DNA reads TGTGCCAGCAGCTTAGCCCTAGCAGGTGGGGTCAACTATGGCTACACCTTC.

This clone showed up just a few times. The chain employs TRBV7-9 and TRBJ1-1, with a tentative D call TRBD1 (5 bases). CDR1 is SEHNR, CDR2 FQNEAQ, per germline (reference sequence). The CDR3 runs to 12 residues. The V end was cut by 5 bases, the J end by 1 base, with 5 bases between. CDR3 in amino acids: CASSGGNTEAFF. The CDR3 nucleotides are TGTGCCAGCAGCGGGGGGAACACTGAAGCTTTCTTT.

This chain links TRBV15 with TRBJ1-1; D possibly corresponds to TRBD1 (6 bases). There are 13 residues in the CDR3. Germline CDR1 LNHNV, CDR2 YYDKDF (reference sequence). CDR3 in DNA: TGTGCTAGTACAGGGACCCTGAACACTGAAGCTTTCTTT. Translating it yields CASTGTLNTEAFF.

This clone was detected only once. The chain carries TRBV19 and TRBJ2-7, with D possibly matching TRBD1 (6 bases). The germline V and J ends were trimmed by 5 bases and 4 bases, with 15 bases remaining between them. The CDR3 length is 14 residues. Germline assignment: CDR1 LNHDA and CDR2 SQIVND (reference sequence). CDR3 bases: TGTGCCAGTAGTCCGCCACAGGGATGGTACGAGCAGTACTTC. It specifies CASSPPQGWYEQYF.

V usage is TRBV7-8 and J usage is TRBJ2-7, with 8 bases fitting TRBD1. Looked up from germline, CDR1 is SGHVS and CDR2 is FQNEAQ. The CDR3 totals 15 residues. Trimming removed 4 bases from V and 0 bases from J; junction bases left unmatched: 5. CDR3 loop: CASSSQGGYSYEQYF. The DNA for the CDR3 is TGTGCCAGCAGCTCACAGGGGGGTTACTCCTACGAGCAGTACTTC.

V and J are TRBV13 and TRBJ2-3; D call uncertain. CDR3 length: 14 residues. Germline V CDR1 and CDR2: PRHDT, FYEKMQ (reference sequence). V gave up 5 bases and J gave up 4 bases, with 13 bases separating them. For the CDR3, the DNA is TGTGCCAGCAGCCCGGAAAGGGCCCCAGATACGCAGTATTTT. Residues: CASSPERAPDTQYF.

The chain joins TRBV5-1 to TRBJ2-4; 7 bases match TRBD1. The germline V gene has CDR1 SGHRS and CDR2 YFSETQ. V dropped 3 bases and J dropped 3; count of bases not matched to a gene: 3. The CDR3 consists of 14 residues. The CDR3 spells CASSSTGRKNIQYF. CDR3 bases: TGCGCCAGCAGCTCGACAGGGCGCAAAAACATTCAGTACTTC.

CDR3 residues: CASSATGGYQPQHF. The CDR3 DNA reads as TGTGCCAGCAGCGCGACAGGGGGTTATCAGCCCCAGCATTTT. J is TRBJ1-5 and V is TRBV6-6, with 9 bases that match TRBD1. This CDR3 region has 14 residues. Germline CDR1 reads MNHNY; CDR2 reads SVGAGI (reference sequence). The ends lost 6 bases at V and 5 bases at J; junction bases unmatched: 5.

This chain links TRBV4-3 with TRBJ1-2, with 8 bases aligning to TRBD1. There are 18 residues in the CDR3. The germline V gene encodes CDR1 LGHNA and CDR2 YSLEER. Losses at the gene ends were 0 bases for V and 7 bases for J; bases not matched to a gene: 16. The CDR3 nucleotides read TGCGCCAGCAGCCAAGATGGGACAGGAGATGGCCAGGTGGGTGGCTACACCTTC. Protein sequence: CASSQDGTGDGQVGGYTF.

The rearrangement joins TRBV6-4 to TRBJ1-4, with 8 bases matching TRBD1. Looked up from germline, CDR1 is MRHNA and CDR2 is SNTAGT. After removal of 6 bases from V and 2 bases from J, the junction contained 11 bases not matched to a gene. This CDR3 is built from 17 residues. CDR3 sequence (DNA): TGTGCCAGCAGGGCGAGTTGGACAGGGTACACTAATGAAAAACTGTTTTTT. It yields the protein CASRASWTGYTNEKLFF.

For the CDR3, the DNA is TGTGCCAGCATCCGAGAAAGATCCCTGAACACTGAAGCTTTCTTT. Its translation is CASIRERSLNTEAFF. This rearrangement joins TRBV6-6 to TRBJ1-1; D call uncertain. This CDR3 contains 15 residues. Germline V gives CDR1 MNHNY, CDR2 SVGAGI (reference sequence). Trimming took off 7 bases at V and 0 bases at J, with 15 bases between the two ends.

CDR3 nucleotides: TGTGCCAGCAGTTATGTCGGACTAGCGGGATCAGATACGCAGTATTTT. This translates into CASSYVGLAGSDTQYF. The chain links TRBV6-5 to TRBJ2-3, with 12 bases identical to TRBD2. The CDR3 loop spans 16 amino acids. V trimming: 3 bases; J trimming: 4 bases; junction bases outside the gene matches: 5. The germline CDR1 and CDR2 sequences are MNHEY and SVGAGI.

The J gene is TRBJ1-5, the V gene TRBV2; D remains ambiguous. This CDR3 contains 20 residues. With 4 bases removed from V and 0 bases from J, the gap between germline ends came to 25 bases. Germline V gene data show CDR1 as SNHLY and CDR2 as FYNNEI. CDR3 sequence: CASSVPRGDEEVYSNQPQHF. DNA for the CDR3: TGTGCCAGCAGTGTTCCACGCGGCGACGAAGAAGTGTATAGCAATCAGCCCCAGCATTTT.

V gene TRBV19 combines with J gene TRBJ2-2; TRBD1 matches 8 bases. CDR3 length: 12 amino acids. V was clipped by 10 bases and J by 6 bases; unmatched bases: 4. Germline values: CDR1 LNHDA, CDR2 SQIVND (reference sequence). The CDR3 nucleotides are TGTGCCATGACAGGGGATGCCGGGGAGCTGTTTTTT. Translation: CAMTGDAGELFF. The whole variable domain, remainder taken from reference TRBV19 and TRBJ2-2, is DGGITQSPKYLFRKEGQNVTLSCEQNLNHDAMYWYRQDPGQGLRLIYYSQIVNDFQKGDIAEGYSVSREKKESFPLTVTSAQKNPTAFYLCAMTGDAGELFFGEGSRLTVL.

This chain links TRBV6-6 with TRBJ2-1, with 9 positions matching TRBD2. With 0 bases clipped from V and 9 bases from J, the junction kept 6 bases outside the gene matches. Germline V gene lookup returns CDR1 MNHNY and CDR2 SVGAGI (reference sequence). The CDR3 loop spans 15 amino acids. The CDR3 loop reads CASSYSVLAGSEQFF. CDR3 nucleotide sequence: TGTGCCAGCAGTTACTCTGTTCTAGCGGGGAGTGAGCAGTTCTTC.

V gene TRBV5-1 combines with J gene TRBJ2-3, with 14 bases matching TRBD2. The ends lost 4 bases at V and 0 bases at J; junction bases unmatched: 4. Germline V CDR1 and CDR2: SGHRS, YFSETQ. This CDR3 is built from 17 residues. The CDR3 DNA is TGCGCCAGCAGCCCCGGGACTAGCGGGGGCAGCACAGATACGCAGTATTTT. It translates to CASSPGTSGGSTDTQYF.

The chain couples TRBV5-6 to TRBJ2-3, with TRBD2 matching over 14 bases. Germline V gene sequence: CDR1 SGHDT, CDR2 YYEEEE. The CDR3 has 17 residues. Trimming at V came to 4 bases and at J to 7 bases, leaving 11 bases not matched to a gene. The DNA of the CDR3 is TGTGCCAGCAGCCCGGGACTAGCGGGGGTCGGAGGGCATACGCAGTATTTT. Translation: CASSPGLAGVGGHTQYF. The full variable domain, in which reference TRBV5-6 and TRBJ2-3 provide the parts outside the CDR3, is DAGVTQSPTHLIKTRGQQVTLRCSPKSGHDTVSWYQQALGQGPQFIFQYYEEEERQRGNFPDRFSGHQFPNYSSELNVNALLLGDSALYLCASSPGLAGVGGHTQYFGPGTRLTVL.

The V call is TRBV27, the J call TRBJ2-1; D is perhaps TRBD2 (5 bases). This CDR3 comprises 16 residues. V gave up 0 bases and J gave up 1 base, with 10 bases separating them. Germline V gene lookup returns CDR1 MNHEY and CDR2 SMNVEV (reference sequence). CDR3 residues: CASSLSAGESYNEQFF. The CDR3 coding sequence is TGTGCCAGCAGTTTATCTGCGGGCGAATCCTACAATGAGCAGTTCTTC.

The rearrangement joins TRBV5-1 to TRBJ2-2, with D perhaps being TRBD1 or TRBD2 (5 bases each). CDR3 length: 15 amino acids. Germline CDR1 and CDR2: SGHRS and YFSETQ. V was trimmed by 5 bases and J by 3 bases, leaving 14 bases between them. The CDR3 DNA follows: TGCGCCAGCAGTACTCCGGGACGGGACACCGGGGAGCTGTTTTTT. Translating gives CASSTPGRDTGELFF.

This clone was counted once. The chain couples TRBV4-1 to TRBJ1-1; D may be TRBD1 (5 bases). Germline V gives CDR1 MGHRA, CDR2 YSYEKL. This CDR3 has 15 residues. Trimming took 0 bases from V and 1 from J, leaving 9 bases between them. CDR3 bases: TGCGCCAGCAGCCAAGAAGGGGCAGGGAACACTGAAGCTTTCTTT. It encodes CASSQEGAGNTEAFF.

The chain uses TRBV7-2 and TRBJ1-5; D not resolved. The germline CDR1 and CDR2 sequences are SGHTA and FQGNSA. The CDR3 contains 14 residues. V was pared by 1 base and J by 7 bases, with 11 bases between. The CDR3 here is CASSLVGGRQPQHF. DNA of the CDR3: TGTGCCAGCAGCTTAGTTGGCGGGCGGCAGCCCCAGCATTTT.

The J gene is TRBJ1-6, the V gene TRBV4-3; D gene ambiguous. The V gene lost 1 base and the J gene lost 9 bases, with 4 bases spanning the gap. The CDR3 consists of 12 residues. From germline, CDR1 is LGHNA and CDR2 YSLEER. CDR3 protein: CASSQGGSPLHF. In nucleotides, the CDR3 is TGCGCCAGCAGCCAAGGGGGTTCACCCCTCCACTTT.

The CDR3 sequence is CASSYVGSEQFF. The CDR3 nucleotides are TGTGCCAGCAGTTACGTAGGGAGTGAGCAGTTCTTC. The chain carries TRBV6-5 and TRBJ2-1; tentatively, D is TRBD2 (5 bases). The V end lost 2 bases, the J end lost 9 bases, and 8 bases lay between the germline ends. CDR3 length: 12 amino acids. Germline V lookup: CDR1 MNHEY, CDR2 SVGAGI.

The rearrangement links TRBV4-3 to TRBJ2-7, with a tentative D call TRBD2 (5 bases). This CDR3 is 14 amino acids long. Per the germline V gene, CDR1 is LGHNA and CDR2 is YSLEER. V was shortened by 0 bases and J by 5 bases, with 11 bases between the two germline ends. As DNA, the CDR3 is TGCGCCAGCAGCCAAGATGTCGGGGTCGACGAGCAGTACTTC. As protein: CASSQDVGVDEQYF.

J is TRBJ1-4 and V is TRBV7-9; D unresolved. This CDR3 is built from 14 residues. The V and J ends lost 4 bases and 7 bases respectively, with 13 bases between them. Germline loops: CDR1 SEHNR, CDR2 FQNEAQ (reference sequence). The CDR3 region has the DNA TGTGCCAGCAGCTCACCGGTCGCGGGTGAAAAACTGTTTTTT. Protein product: CASSSPVAGEKLFF.

The chain recombines TRBV29-1 with TRBJ1-2, with a weak D call TRBD1 (6 bases). The CDR3 length is 12 residues. Trimming took 5 bases from V and 0 from J, leaving 7 bases between them. CDR1 SQVTM and CDR2 ANQGSEA come from the germline V gene. CDR3 in DNA: TGCAGCGTTAGACAGGCTAACTATGGCTACACCTTC. Its protein is CSVRQANYGYTF.

J is TRBJ2-5 and V is TRBV5-6, with 9 positions matching TRBD2. With V trimmed by 0 bases and J by 9 bases, 6 bases remained unmatched. The CDR3 length is 14 residues. The germline V gene encodes CDR1 SGHDT and CDR2 YYEEEE. CDR3 amino acids: CASSLELAGPAQYF. As DNA, the CDR3 is TGTGCCAGCAGCTTGGAACTAGCGGGCCCGGCCCAGTACTTC.